One and the same sample provided the 2 T cell receptor beta chains below, sequenced in a study of shared clonotypes between healthy human individuals. The assay was immunoSEQ multiplex PCR, and TCRdb's table has in-frame clones only and misses some. The repertoire includes approximately 940,000 clones, 76% of them detected once, and roughly 1.5% sits in the top ten. Sequences were obtained from memory CD4+ T cells sorted from blood. As for subset: CD45RA-negative fraction. All receptors come from a young man in good health.

This sequence joins TRBV5-4 and TRBJ2-3; D is unresolved. The CDR3 contains 18 residues. V lost 4 bases to trimming and J lost 6 bases, with 27 bases between them. Germline assignment: CDR1 SGHNT and CDR2 YYREEE (reference sequence). The CDR3 loop reads CASSPKNKEWGFGDTQYF. CDR3 in DNA: TGTGCCAGCAGCCCGAAAAATAAGGAGTGGGGTTTTGGGGATACGCAGTATTTT.

The V call is TRBV18, the J call TRBJ2-7; tentative D call: TRBD2 (5 bases). CDR1 is KGHSH and CDR2 is LQKENI in the germline V gene. The CDR3 length is 18 residues. V dropped 1 base and J dropped 1 base, with 20 bases sitting between them. CDR3: CASSPLPIVEVGSYEQYF. As DNA, the CDR3 is TGTGCCAGCTCACCACTACCCATTGTGGAGGTTGGGTCCTACGAGCAGTACTTC.